This TCR beta chain appears in the sequencing data of a study of somatic mutations in cytotoxic T cells in rheumatoid arthritis. Overall study context: The flow sorting of some V beta antibody-stained T-cell populations reached nearly 100% purity, and the sorted populations included V beta1+ cells sequenced for TCRB. Points from the study as a whole: Significant differences in CD8+ T-cell clonality were not found between rheumatoid arthritis patients and healthy controls (age-matched).

Sequencing used immunoSEQ multiplex PCR; TCRdb keeps in-frame clones, though not all of them. The sample holds under 20,000 clones; more than 70% are singletons and the top ten take more than 13%. As for this clone: Its antigen is as yet unknown.

Germline assignment: CDR1 SGHRS and CDR2 YFSETQ. This CDR3 is built from 16 residues. The specimen was CD8+ T cells sorted from blood. This TCR was recovered from an adult with rheumatoid arthritis. The genes are TRBV5-1 and TRBJ2-5; 7 bases match TRBD2. The CDR3 loop is CSSSDAGVLIWETQYF. CDR3 bases: TGCTCCTCTTCTGACGCGGGAGTTTTGATTTGGGAGACCCAGTACTTC.